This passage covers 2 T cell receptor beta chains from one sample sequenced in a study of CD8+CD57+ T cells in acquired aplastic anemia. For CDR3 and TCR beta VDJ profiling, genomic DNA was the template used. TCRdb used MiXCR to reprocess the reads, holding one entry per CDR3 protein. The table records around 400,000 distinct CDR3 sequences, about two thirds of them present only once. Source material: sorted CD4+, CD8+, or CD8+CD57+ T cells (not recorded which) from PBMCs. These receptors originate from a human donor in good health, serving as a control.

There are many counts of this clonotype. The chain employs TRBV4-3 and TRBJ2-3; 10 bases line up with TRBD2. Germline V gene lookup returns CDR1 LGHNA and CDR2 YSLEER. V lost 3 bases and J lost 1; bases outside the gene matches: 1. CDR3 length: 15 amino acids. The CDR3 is CASSHTSGGTDTQYF. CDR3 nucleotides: TGCGCCAGCAGCCACACTAGCGGGGGCACAGATACGCAGTATTTT.

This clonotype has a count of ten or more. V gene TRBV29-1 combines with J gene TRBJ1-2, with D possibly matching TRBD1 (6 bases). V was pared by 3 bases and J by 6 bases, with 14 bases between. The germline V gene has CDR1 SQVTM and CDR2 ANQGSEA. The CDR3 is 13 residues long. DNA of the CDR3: TGCAGCGTTGAGGACAGCCTCGGGGATGGCTACACCTTC. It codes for CSVEDSLGDGYTF.